Sequencing of this T cell receptor beta chain was carried out in a study of blood T cell repertoires in COVID-19. Overall study: Samples of COVID-19 (acute and convalescent) were obtained from the United States, Italy and Spain. Sources were T cells, B-cell-depleted T cells, or PBMCs; the material itself was cDNA or gDNA.

From germline, CDR1 is SGHAT and CDR2 FQNNGV. The CDR3 has 13 amino acids. The V end lost 0 bases, the J end lost 6 bases, and 6 bases lay between the germline ends. Study processing details: How many nucleated cells were present was estimated from reference gene primer amplification. Here immunoSEQ multiplex PCR was the method, and the copy in TCRdb shows in-frame clones only, minus some. V, J and clone size are those of that table, while D and trimming were read from the DNA. The profile shows about 140,000 clones, more than 60% of them singletons. The sequenced sample consisted of peripheral blood. The chain links TRBV11-2 to TRBJ1-5; D might be TRBD1 (5 bases). The sequence was collected from a man aged 80 or over with acute or convalescent COVID-19. The CDR3 reads CASSLDRGQPQHF. DNA for the CDR3: TGTGCCAGCAGCTTAGATAGGGGTCAGCCCCAGCATTTT.